The 10 T cell receptor beta chains given below trace back to one sample, sequenced in a study of T-cell reconstitution after alpha-beta-depleted transplantation in children. During its preparation, the TCRbeta library received unique molecular identifiers. MiXCR, applied by TCRdb to the PCR reads, yields one record per CDR3 protein. The table has 98,000 or so distinct CDR3 sequences, less than 25% seen once; the top ten hold 20% to 25%. The starting material was PBMCs, obtained before TCRalphabeta/CD19-depleted stem cell transplant. The source of these receptors is a boy between 2 and 10 years old with acute lymphoblastic leukemia, due to receive a stem cell transplant.

The chain is built from TRBV20-1 and TRBJ2-3; D unclear. From germline, CDR1 is DFQATT and CDR2 SNEGSKA (reference sequence). This CDR3 region has 16 residues. Trimming removed 0 bases at V and 0 bases at J, with 13 bases between. CDR3 protein: CSARDATRQSTDTQYF. The CDR3 DNA reads TGCAGTGCTAGAGATGCGACTCGCCAGAGCACAGATACGCAGTATTTT.

The rearrangement uses TRBV9 and TRBJ2-7, with 9 positions matching TRBD1. V shed 4 bases and J 3 bases; nucleotides not matched to a gene: 11. The CDR3 totals 16 residues. CDR1 and CDR2 (germline): SGDLS, YYNGEE. The chain's CDR3 is CASSSGPGTGIYEQYF. The CDR3 bases are TGTGCCAGCAGCTCGGGGCCCGGGACAGGGATCTACGAGCAGTACTTC.

The table lists this clonotype with a few counts. The chain carries TRBV25-1 and TRBJ2-3; weak D call: TRBD2 (6 bases). Per the germline V gene, CDR1 is MGHDK and CDR2 is SYGVNS. The CDR3 runs 16 residues. With 8 bases removed from V and 6 bases from J, the gap between germline ends came to 24 bases. The CDR3 here is CASAGVRGTAGDTQYF. The DNA of the CDR3 is TGTGCCAGCGCAGGCGTTAGGGGCACCGCGGGGGATACGCAGTATTTT.

The V call is TRBV25-1, the J call TRBJ2-5; 10 nucleotides align to TRBD1. Trimming cost V 8 bases and J 0 bases; bases outside gene matches: 12. This CDR3 region has 17 residues. The germline gives CDR1 MGHDK, CDR2 SYGVNS. The CDR3 here is CASGQGGPRANQETQYF. CDR3 bases: TGTGCCAGCGGACAGGGGGGCCCGCGTGCAAACCAAGAGACCCAGTACTTC.

This clonotype has more than one count but fewer than ten. The chain links TRBV20-1 to TRBJ2-7; no reliable D call. CDR1 and CDR2 (germline): DFQATT, SNEGSKA (reference sequence). The CDR3 length is 15 residues. The V gene lost 1 base and the J gene lost 0 bases, with 13 bases spanning the gap. This CDR3 reads CSARADGSSSYEQYF. CDR3 DNA sequence: TGCAGTGCTAGAGCCGACGGTTCAAGCTCCTACGAGCAGTACTTC.

The table lists this clonotype with many counts. The rearrangement joins TRBV28 to TRBJ2-3, with TRBD2 identical over 10 bases. CDR1 is MDHEN and CDR2 is SYDVKM in the germline V gene. The CDR3 is made up of 16 amino acids. V lost 6 bases to trimming and J lost 6 bases; unmatched junction nucleotides: 12. CDR3 loop: CASRFSIAGGGDTQYF. CDR3 DNA: TGTGCCAGCAGATTTTCAATAGCGGGAGGCGGGGATACGCAGTATTTT.

This clonotype has at least ten counts. The V call is TRBV5-5, the J call TRBJ2-7; TRBD1 agrees at 7 bases. The germline gives CDR1 SGHKS, CDR2 YYEKEE (reference sequence). The CDR3 runs to 15 residues. The junction had 10 bases not matched to a gene; V was cut back by 4 bases and J by 3 bases. The CDR3 reads CASSLSGTVYYEQYF. The CDR3 region has the DNA TGTGCCAGCAGCCTTTCCGGGACAGTCTACTACGAGCAGTACTTC.

This clonotype turned up a few times. The genes are TRBV6-1 and TRBJ2-5, with D possibly being TRBD1 (6 bases). The ends were cut back, 3 bases at V and 2 bases at J, with 13 bases in the middle. CDR1 is MNHNS, CDR2 SASEGT, per germline. This CDR3 comprises 15 residues. The DNA for the CDR3 is TGTGCCAGCAGTGAGATGGGGGCCGCTCAAGAGACCCAGTACTTC. It codes for CASSEMGAAQETQYF.

This clonotype appeared a few times. The CDR3 region has the DNA TGTGCCAGCAGTCCCCAGGGGACTCACGAGCAGTACTTC. It codes for CASSPQGTHEQYF. The chain couples TRBV28 to TRBJ2-7, with D perhaps assigned TRBD1 or TRBD2 (6 bases each). This CDR3 has 13 residues. V shed 5 bases and J shed 5 bases, with 13 bases lying between them. Germline CDR1 MDHEN, CDR2 SYDVKM.

This clonotype was detected only a few times. This chain connects TRBV12-3 or TRBV12-4 to TRBJ2-1, with D perhaps TRBD2 (6 bases). CDR3 length equals 17 residues. Trimming stripped 5 bases from V and 0 bases from J, with 17 bases between. Written as DNA, the CDR3 is TGTGCCAGCAGTCCGGGGTCCGGAGGGGCCTCCTACAATGAGCAGTTCTTC. Translation gives CASSPGSGGASYNEQFF.